This T cell receptor (beta chain) was obtained from a study of control samples from healthy donors and cancer patients. In germline, CDR1 is WSHSY, CDR2 SAAADI. The CDR3 has 15 amino acids. Between the trimmed V and J ends, which lost 4 bases and 4 bases, there was a span of 16 bases. The assay was immunoSEQ multiplex PCR, and TCRdb's table has in-frame clones only and misses some. The sample consists of about 160,000 clones, approximately 96% of them appearing once. This chain connects TRBV10-2 to TRBJ2-5; either TRBD1 or TRBD2 may supply D (6 bases each). Sequences were obtained from blood. The TCR sequence derives from a woman aged 25 to 45 in good health. CDR3 sequence reads: CASSGGGGRAETQYF. The CDR3 DNA reads as TGCGCCAGCAGTGGGGGTGGGGGGCGCGCAGAGACCCAGTACTTC.